This TCR beta chain was sequenced during a study of T-cell reconstitution after alpha-beta-depleted transplantation in children. About this clonotype: Antigen specificity is unknown.

Germline lookup yields CDR1 SGHTA and CDR2 FQGNSA. V was cut by 1 base and J by 4 bases, with 11 bases left in between. This CDR3 is built from 14 residues. Study-level points and caveats: It was reported that alpha-beta T cells came from several hundred expanded graft clones (about two months after transplant). Recipient T cells and thymic progenitors that survived were the source of the high TCRbeta diversity seen at day 60 in some patients. One year post-transplant, T-cell counts and diversity were largely derived from T cells produced anew.

A library of TCRbeta sequences, prepared with unique molecular identifiers, was generated. TCRdb recomputed calls from the PCR reads with MiXCR, one row per CDR3 protein. The sample carries 200,000 to 250,000 distinct CDR3 sequences, about 23% recorded once. The TCR comes from a girl aged 2-10 years with Fanconi anemia, due to receive a stem cell transplant. The rearrangement links TRBV7-2 to TRBJ2-7; the D is unclear. The specimen was PBMCs, collected before TCRalphabeta/CD19-depleted stem cell transplant. The CDR3 nucleotides read TGTGCCAGCAGCTTAGACGGGTATGTTTACGAGCAGTACTTC. Residues: CASSLDGYVYEQYF. Full variable domain (rest looked up from reference TRBV7-2 and TRBJ2-7): GAGVSQSPSNKVTEKGKDVELRCDPISGHTALYWYRQSLGQGLEFLIYFQGNSAPDKSGLPSDRFSAERTGGSVSTLTIQRTQQEDSAVYLCASSLDGYVYEQYFGPGTRLTVT.